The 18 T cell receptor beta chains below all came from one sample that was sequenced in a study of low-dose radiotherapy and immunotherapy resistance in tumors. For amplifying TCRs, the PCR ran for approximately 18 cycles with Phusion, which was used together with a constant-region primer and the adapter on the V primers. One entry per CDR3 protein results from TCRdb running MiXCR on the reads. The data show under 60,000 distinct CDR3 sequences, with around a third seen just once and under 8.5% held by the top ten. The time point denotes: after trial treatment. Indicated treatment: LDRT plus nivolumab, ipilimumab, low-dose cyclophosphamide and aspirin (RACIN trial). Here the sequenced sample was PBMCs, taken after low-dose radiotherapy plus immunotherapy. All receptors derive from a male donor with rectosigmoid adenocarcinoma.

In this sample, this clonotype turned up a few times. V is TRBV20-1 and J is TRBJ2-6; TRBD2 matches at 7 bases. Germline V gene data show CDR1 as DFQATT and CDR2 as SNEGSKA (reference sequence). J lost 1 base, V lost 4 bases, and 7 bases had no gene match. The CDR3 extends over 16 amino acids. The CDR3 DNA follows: TGCAGTGCTAAACTAGCGACTATATCTGGGGCCAACGTCCTGACTTTC. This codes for CSAKLATISGANVLTF.

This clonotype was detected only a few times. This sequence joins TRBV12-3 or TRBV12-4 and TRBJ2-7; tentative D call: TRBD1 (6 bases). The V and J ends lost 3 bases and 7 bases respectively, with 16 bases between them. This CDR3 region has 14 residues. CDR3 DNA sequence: TGTGCCAGCAGTTTCGGGACACCCTATGGGGAGCAGTACTTC. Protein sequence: CASSFGTPYGEQYF.

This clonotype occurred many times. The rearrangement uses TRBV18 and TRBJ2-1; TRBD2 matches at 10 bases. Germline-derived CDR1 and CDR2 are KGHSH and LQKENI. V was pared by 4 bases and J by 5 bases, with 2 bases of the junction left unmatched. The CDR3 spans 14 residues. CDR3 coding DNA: TGTGCCAGCTCACTTCTAGCGGGAGACAATGAGCAGTTCTTC. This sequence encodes CASSLLAGDNEQFF.

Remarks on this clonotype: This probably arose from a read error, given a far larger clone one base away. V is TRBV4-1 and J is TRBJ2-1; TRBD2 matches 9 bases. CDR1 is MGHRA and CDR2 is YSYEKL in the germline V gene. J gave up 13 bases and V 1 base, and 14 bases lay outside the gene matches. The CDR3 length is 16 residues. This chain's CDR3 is CASSQGSAGGGETQFF. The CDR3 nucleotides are TGCGCCAGCAGCCAAGGGTCAGCGGGGGGCGGGGAGACCCAGTTCTTC.

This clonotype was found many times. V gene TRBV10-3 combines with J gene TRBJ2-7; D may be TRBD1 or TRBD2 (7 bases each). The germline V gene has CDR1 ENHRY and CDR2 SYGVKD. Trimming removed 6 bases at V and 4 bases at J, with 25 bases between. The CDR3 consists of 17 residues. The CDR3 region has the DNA TGTGCCATCAGCCCGACATTGACAGGGAGGGAAGAGTACGAGCAGTACTTC. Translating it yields CAISPTLTGREEYEQYF.

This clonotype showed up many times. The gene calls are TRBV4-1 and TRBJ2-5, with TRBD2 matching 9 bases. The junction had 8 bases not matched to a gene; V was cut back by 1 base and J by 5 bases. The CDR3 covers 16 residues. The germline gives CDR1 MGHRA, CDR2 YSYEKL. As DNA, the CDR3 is TGCGCCAGCAGCCAAGGGTCAGCGGGGGGCGGGGAGACCCAGTACTTC. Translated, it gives CASSQGSAGGGETQYF.

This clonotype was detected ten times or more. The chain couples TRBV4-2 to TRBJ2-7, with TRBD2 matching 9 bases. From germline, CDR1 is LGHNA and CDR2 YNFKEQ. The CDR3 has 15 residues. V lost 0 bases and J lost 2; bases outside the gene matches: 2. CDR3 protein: CASSQEAGGTYEQYF. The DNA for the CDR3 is TGTGCCAGCAGCCAAGAGGCGGGGGGGACCTACGAGCAGTACTTC.

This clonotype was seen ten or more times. CDR3 in amino acids: CSVGGSGDEQFF. In DNA form, the CDR3 reads TGCAGCGTTGGTGGCTCCGGGGATGAGCAGTTCTTC. The chain recombines TRBV29-1 with TRBJ2-1, with a tentative D call TRBD2 (5 bases). CDR3 size: 12 residues. Per germline, CDR1 SQVTM and CDR2 ANQGSEA. V dropped 4 bases and J dropped 8 bases, with 12 bases sitting between them.

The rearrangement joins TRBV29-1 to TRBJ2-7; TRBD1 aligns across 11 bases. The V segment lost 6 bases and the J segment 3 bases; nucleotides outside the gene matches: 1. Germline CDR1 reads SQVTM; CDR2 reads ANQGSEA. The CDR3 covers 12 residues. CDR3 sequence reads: CSVGTGGYEQYF. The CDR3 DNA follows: TGCAGCGTAGGGACAGGGGGCTACGAGCAGTACTTC.

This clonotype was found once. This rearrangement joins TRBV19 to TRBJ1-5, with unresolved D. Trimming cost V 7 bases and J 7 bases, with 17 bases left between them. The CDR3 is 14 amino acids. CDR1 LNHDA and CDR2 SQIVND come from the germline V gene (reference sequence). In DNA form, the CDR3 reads TGTGCCAGTACCTCGTCTGGCCTTCGGCAGCCCCAGCATTTT. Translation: CASTSSGLRQPQHF.

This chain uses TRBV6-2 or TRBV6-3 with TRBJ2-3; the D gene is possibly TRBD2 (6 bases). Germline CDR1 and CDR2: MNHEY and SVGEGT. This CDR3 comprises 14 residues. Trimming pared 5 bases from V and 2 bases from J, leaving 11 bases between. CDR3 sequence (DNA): TGTGCCAGCAGTCGCGGACTAAACACAGATACGCAGTATTTT. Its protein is CASSRGLNTDTQYF.

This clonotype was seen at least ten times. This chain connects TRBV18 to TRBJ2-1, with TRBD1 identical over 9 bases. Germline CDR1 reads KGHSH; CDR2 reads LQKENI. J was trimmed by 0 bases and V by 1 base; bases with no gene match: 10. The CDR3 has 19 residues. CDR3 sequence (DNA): TGTGCCAGCTCACCACTTGGGACAGGGCCCGGGAGCTCCTACAATGAGCAGTTCTTC. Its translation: CASSPLGTGPGSSYNEQFF.

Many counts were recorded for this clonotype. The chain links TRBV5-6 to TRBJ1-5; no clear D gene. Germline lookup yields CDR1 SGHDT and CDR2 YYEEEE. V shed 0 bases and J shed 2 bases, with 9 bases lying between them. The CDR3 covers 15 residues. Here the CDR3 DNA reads TGTGCCAGCAGCTTGGGTCTCGGGGGCAATCAGCCCCAGCATTTT. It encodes CASSLGLGGNQPQHF.

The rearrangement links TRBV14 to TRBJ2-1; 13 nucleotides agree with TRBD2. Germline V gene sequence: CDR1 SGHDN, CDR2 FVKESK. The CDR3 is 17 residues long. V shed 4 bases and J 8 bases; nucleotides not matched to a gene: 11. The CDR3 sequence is CASSLGLAGAEFDEQFF. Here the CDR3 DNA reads TGTGCCAGCAGCCTAGGACTAGCGGGAGCTGAATTCGATGAGCAGTTCTTC.

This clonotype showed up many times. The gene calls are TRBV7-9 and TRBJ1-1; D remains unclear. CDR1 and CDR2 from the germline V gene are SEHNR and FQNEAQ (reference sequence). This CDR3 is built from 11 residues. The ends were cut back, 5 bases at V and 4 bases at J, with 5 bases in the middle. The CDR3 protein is CASSRFTEAFF. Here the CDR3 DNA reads TGTGCCAGCAGCCGATTCACTGAAGCTTTCTTT.

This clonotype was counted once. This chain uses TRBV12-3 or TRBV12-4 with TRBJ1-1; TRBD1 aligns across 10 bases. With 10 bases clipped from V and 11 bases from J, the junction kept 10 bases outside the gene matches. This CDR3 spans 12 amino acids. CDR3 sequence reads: CATGQGPEAAFF. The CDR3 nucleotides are TGTGCCACGGGACAGGGGCCCGAAGCGGCTTTCTTT.

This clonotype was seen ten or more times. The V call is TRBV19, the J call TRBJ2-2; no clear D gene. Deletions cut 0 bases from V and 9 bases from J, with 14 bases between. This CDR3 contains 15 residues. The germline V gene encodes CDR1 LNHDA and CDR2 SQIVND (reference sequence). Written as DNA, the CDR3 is TGTGCCAGTAGTATAGATTTTCAAGGACCCCGGGAGCTGTTTTTT. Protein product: CASSIDFQGPRELFF.

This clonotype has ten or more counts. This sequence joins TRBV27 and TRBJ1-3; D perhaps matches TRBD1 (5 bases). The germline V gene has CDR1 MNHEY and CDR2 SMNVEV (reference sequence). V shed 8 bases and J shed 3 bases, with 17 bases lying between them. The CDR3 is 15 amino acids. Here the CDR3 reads CASSLSQGGGNTIYF. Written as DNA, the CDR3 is TGTGCCAGCTCCCTATCGCAGGGTGGTGGAAACACCATATATTTT.